The 27 T cell receptor beta chains below were found in one sample sequenced in a study of shared T cell receptors in the human thymus. Using immunoSEQ multiplex PCR, the repertoire was profiled, and TCRdb retains in-frame clones only, with some absent. The table shows 600,000 to 900,000 clones, with 75% to 90% occurring only once. The same sample was also used in a study of human thymus T cells.

Sequenced input: thymocytes. All receptors derive from a girl in the first two years of life with a congenital heart defect.

The gene calls are TRBV7-6 and TRBJ2-7, with 9 bases identical to TRBD1. There are 12 residues in the CDR3. Germline V gene sequence: CDR1 SGHVS, CDR2 FNYEAQ. With V trimmed by 4 bases and J by 7 bases, 2 bases remained unmatched. CDR3 sequence reads: CASSSGQGEQYF. For the CDR3, the DNA is TGTGCCAGCAGCTCAGGACAGGGGGAGCAGTACTTC.

The genes are TRBV7-2 and TRBJ2-5; 7 bases map to TRBD2. With V trimmed by 5 bases and J by 1 base, 10 bases remained unmatched. Germline CDR1 is SGHTA and CDR2 is FQGNSA. The CDR3 runs to 16 residues. CDR3 residues: CASSLEERGSQETQYF. Here the CDR3 DNA reads TGTGCCAGCAGCCTAGAGGAGCGGGGATCCCAAGAGACCCAGTACTTC.

The chain uses TRBV6-5 and TRBJ2-6, with 7 bases that match TRBD1. The CDR3 is 16 residues long. Germline loops: CDR1 MNHEY, CDR2 SVGAGI. The V and J ends lost 2 bases and 13 bases, in that order; junction bases with no gene match: 14. CDR3 amino acids: CASSYTTDRVRRVLTF. The CDR3 coding sequence is TGTGCCAGCAGTTACACCACCGACAGGGTCAGGAGGGTCCTGACTTTC.

This clone was detected a few times. This chain connects TRBV4-3 to TRBJ2-5, with 11 bases fitting TRBD1. J gave up 0 bases and V 1 base, and 13 bases lay outside the gene matches. CDR1 is LGHNA, CDR2 YSLEER, per germline. This CDR3 is 20 amino acids long. DNA for the CDR3: TGCGCCAGCAGCCAAGTCCAAGGGGGACAGGGGGACCTGTACCAAGAGACCCAGTACTTC. This sequence encodes CASSQVQGGQGDLYQETQYF.

A few counts support this clone. The rearrangement uses TRBV7-2 and TRBJ2-7; 7 bases map to TRBD2. The V gene's germline CDR1 is SGHTA and CDR2 FQGNSA. J was trimmed by 0 bases and V by 4 bases; bases with no gene match: 12. This CDR3 region has 17 residues. The DNA for the CDR3 is TGTGCCAGCAGCTCCCCCTTGGTCGGGGGGAGCTCCTACGAGCAGTACTTC. Translating it yields CASSSPLVGGSSYEQYF.

The chain employs TRBV9 and TRBJ2-3; 11 bases map to TRBD1. The germline CDR1 and CDR2 sequences are SGDLS and YYNGEE. CDR3 length equals 18 residues. V lost 4 bases and J lost 0; bases outside the gene matches: 10. The DNA for the CDR3 is TGTGCCAGCAGCCTCGGACAGGGGGCCCTTGGTAGCACAGATACGCAGTATTTT. Translated, it gives CASSLGQGALGSTDTQYF.

V usage is TRBV19 and J usage is TRBJ1-2; D ambiguous. CDR1 LNHDA and CDR2 SQIVND come from the germline V gene (reference sequence). V lost 10 bases to trimming and J lost 5 bases, with 11 bases between them. The CDR3 sequence is 11 residues long. CDR3 nucleotide sequence: TGTGCCACCAAGGGAGGTTATGGCTACACCTTC. Its translation is CATKGGYGYTF.

The chain links TRBV2 to TRBJ2-5; TRBD2 agrees at 7 bases. CDR3 size: 16 residues. V gave up 2 bases and J gave up 2 bases; unmatched junction bases: 8. CDR1 is SNHLY and CDR2 is FYNNEI in the germline V gene. For the CDR3, the DNA is TGTGCCAGCAGTGAATACGGGGGGTCGGGTCAAGAGACCCAGTACTTC. Translating it yields CASSEYGGSGQETQYF.

J is TRBJ1-2 and V is TRBV6-1, with TRBD1 identical over 7 bases. Germline trimming cut 3 bases from V and 5 bases from J; bases unmatched to any gene: 6. Germline CDR1 and CDR2: MNHNS and SASEGT. This CDR3 comprises 14 residues. The DNA for the CDR3 is TGTGCCAGCAGTGACAACAGGGGCGATTATGGCTACACCTTC. Its protein product is CASSDNRGDYGYTF.

The chain carries TRBV18 and TRBJ1-4; 8 nucleotides align to TRBD1. Germline V gene data show CDR1 as KGHSH and CDR2 as LQKENI. The CDR3 length is 15 residues. J was trimmed by 2 bases and V by 5 bases; bases with no gene match: 4. The CDR3 region is CASSIRQGTNEKLFF. CDR3 coding DNA: TGTGCCAGCTCAATAAGACAGGGGACTAATGAAAAACTGTTTTTT.

In its sample, this clone was seen once. It is unclear where the CDR3 begins or ends on the DNA, so no DNA is shown, and the CDR3 is as TCRdb lists it. The chain links TRBV5-6 to TRBJ1-1. Per germline, CDR1 SGHDT and CDR2 YYEEEE. The CDR3 comprises 14 residues, both ends counted. CDR3: CASSSGGRGTEAFF.

This chain links TRBV6-1 with TRBJ2-2; 15 nucleotides match TRBD2. Germline CDR1 MNHNS, CDR2 SASEGT. The CDR3 has 19 residues. V was clipped by 3 bases and J by 0 bases; unmatched bases: 5. In DNA, the CDR3 is TGTGCCAGCAGTGAGGGACTAGCGGGGGGCCTATCGAACACCGGGGAGCTGTTTTTT. As protein: CASSEGLAGGLSNTGELFF.

The chain links TRBV30 to TRBJ2-1; 10 bases align to TRBD1. The germline gives CDR1 GTSNPN, CDR2 SVGIG (reference sequence). The CDR3 has 11 amino acids. The ends lost 8 bases at V and 9 bases at J; junction bases unmatched: 4. The CDR3 DNA reads as TGTGCCCGATGGGACAGGGGTGAGCAGTTCTTC. It encodes CARWDRGEQFF.

This chain links TRBV5-1 with TRBJ1-6, with D uncertain. Germline V CDR1 and CDR2: SGHRS, YFSETQ. CDR3 size: 13 residues. V lost 6 bases and J lost 8, with 12 bases in between. The DNA of the CDR3 is TGCGCCAGCACCGAACGGGAAGATTCACCCCTCCACTTT. Its translation is CASTEREDSPLHF.

V usage is TRBV6-4 and J usage is TRBJ1-2, with D possibly TRBD1 on 5 matching bases. Deletions cut 6 bases from V and 7 bases from J, with 15 bases between. The CDR3 totals 13 residues. Germline V gives CDR1 MRHNA, CDR2 SNTAGT. The CDR3 DNA reads TGTGCCAGCAGCCTGAGGTGGGGGGGTGGCTACACCTTC. The encoded protein is CASSLRWGGGYTF.

A note on this clone: Relative to the germline gene, one junction end is altered; a read error may explain this. Different DNA sequences within this sample yield the same CDR3. The V gene is TRBV28, the J gene TRBJ1-6, with D possibly being TRBD1 (6 bases). Germline V CDR1 and CDR2: MDHEN, SYDVKM. The CDR3 runs to 14 residues. CDR3 bases: TGTGCCAGCAGTTTAACGGCAGGGGATTCCCCCCTCCACTTT. Encoded protein: CASSLTAGDSPLHF.

The chain links TRBV5-1 to TRBJ2-1; 10 nucleotides agree with TRBD1. CDR3 length equals 15 residues. CDR1 SGHRS and CDR2 YFSETQ come from the germline V gene. J was trimmed by 9 bases and V by 0 bases; bases with no gene match: 6. CDR3 in DNA: TGCGCCAGCAGCTTGGGACAGGGGGCTAGAATTGAGCAGTTCTTC. Protein product: CASSLGQGARIEQFF.

The gene calls are TRBV19 and TRBJ1-1; 8 bases agree with TRBD1. J gave up 1 base and V 1 base, and 8 bases lay outside the gene matches. The V gene's germline CDR1 is LNHDA and CDR2 SQIVND (reference sequence). The CDR3 is 17 residues long. The CDR3 protein is CASSIVYRGWGNTEAFF. In nucleotides, the CDR3 is TGTGCCAGTAGTATAGTATACAGGGGGTGGGGGAACACTGAAGCTTTCTTT.

This chain connects TRBV7-8 to TRBJ1-4; the match to TRBD1 covers 8 bases. The germline V gene has CDR1 SGHVS and CDR2 FQNEAQ. The junction had 4 bases not matched to a gene; V was cut back by 5 bases and J by 5 bases. The CDR3 runs to 14 residues. CDR3 nucleotide sequence: TGTGCCAGCAGCCCCGGGACAGGAAATGAAAAACTGTTTTTT. Translated, it gives CASSPGTGNEKLFF.

The rearrangement uses TRBV28 and TRBJ1-2; D is possibly TRBD1 (5 bases). Germline CDR1 reads MDHEN; CDR2 reads SYDVKM. V was pared by 6 bases and J by 6 bases, with 23 bases between. The CDR3 sequence is 16 residues long. The CDR3, as DNA: TGTGCCAGCAGCGTTCTAGGGGAGGGTCCTTATGATGGCTACACCTTC. This gives the protein CASSVLGEGPYDGYTF.

This clone was seen just once. This sequence joins TRBV5-6 and TRBJ1-2; no clear D. The CDR3 has 15 amino acids. CDR1 is SGHDT and CDR2 is YYEEEE in the germline V gene. Trimming took off 2 bases at V and 6 bases at J, with 17 bases between the two ends. DNA for the CDR3: TGTGCCAGCAGCTTCAGAAGGAGGGCTCGGGATGGCTACACCTTC. Translating it yields CASSFRRRARDGYTF.

The rearrangement joins TRBV5-1 to TRBJ2-4; 8 nucleotides line up with TRBD1. The germline V gene has CDR1 SGHRS and CDR2 YFSETQ. With 3 bases clipped from V and 0 bases from J, the junction kept 5 bases outside the gene matches. This CDR3 is 16 amino acids long. CDR3 bases: TGCGCCAGCAGCTCCCGACAGGGGCTAGCCAAAAACATTCAGTACTTC. Amino acid sequence: CASSSRQGLAKNIQYF.

This clone was seen only once. This rearrangement joins TRBV19 to TRBJ1-2, with D uncertain. Deletions cut 3 bases from V and 1 base from J, with 9 bases between. The CDR3 extends over 14 amino acids. CDR1 is LNHDA, CDR2 SQIVND, per germline (reference sequence). The CDR3 protein is CASSIAGVNYGYTF. CDR3 sequence (DNA): TGTGCCAGTAGTATCGCCGGGGTTAACTATGGCTACACCTTC.

The genes are TRBV9 and TRBJ2-2, with 14 bases lining up with TRBD2. CDR1 SGDLS and CDR2 YYNGEE come from the germline V gene. This CDR3 comprises 19 residues. The trim removed 0 bases at V and 3 bases at J, leaving 7 bases unmatched. The DNA for the CDR3 is TGTGCCAGCAGCGTAGCCCCGGGGACTAGCGGGGGCTACACCGGGGAGCTGTTTTTT. Protein sequence: CASSVAPGTSGGYTGELFF.

This CDR3 is CASSSETGFIGLVTYEQYF. CDR3 nucleotide sequence: TGTGCCAGCAGCTCCGAGACAGGGTTTATAGGATTGGTAACCTACGAGCAGTACTTC. The rearrangement links TRBV11-2 to TRBJ2-7; TRBD1 matches 7 bases. With V trimmed by 4 bases and J by 2 bases, 20 bases remained unmatched. This CDR3 has 19 amino acids. In germline, CDR1 is SGHAT, CDR2 FQNNGV. Based on the CDR3 plus reference TRBV11-2 and TRBJ2-7, the full variable domain is EAGVAQSPRYKIIEKRQSVAFWCNPISGHATLYWYQQILGQGPKLLIQFQNNGVVDDSQLPKDRFSAERLKGVDSTLKIQPAKLEDSAVYLCASSSETGFIGLVTYEQYFGPGTRLTVT.

This clone came up once. The V and J genes are TRBV27 and TRBJ1-2; D may be TRBD1 (5 bases). Deletions cut 1 base from V and 8 bases from J, with 14 bases between. The CDR3 has 14 residues. CDR1 MNHEY and CDR2 SMNVEV come from the germline V gene (reference sequence). As DNA, the CDR3 is TGTGCCAGCAGTTTATGGGGAGGGGCGAAGGGCTACACCTTC. Translated: CASSLWGGAKGYTF.

Regarding this clone: The sample carries other DNA sequences with the same CDR3. J is TRBJ1-2 and V is TRBV5-1; tentatively, D is TRBD1 (5 bases). This CDR3 contains 15 residues. V was trimmed by 0 bases and J by 7 bases, leaving 16 bases between them. CDR1 and CDR2 from the germline V gene are SGHRS and YFSETQ. CDR3 nucleotides: TGCGCCAGCAGCTTGGAATTGAAAGGGGCCCCTGGCTACACCTTC. Encoded protein: CASSLELKGAPGYTF.